This T cell receptor beta chain was found in a study of PD-1 blockade in classical Hodgkin lymphoma. About this clone: The antigen is unknown.

Whole-study findings and limits: With respect to the repertoire differences, their causes, possibly disease activity or prior therapy, remain undefined.

Produced via immunoSEQ multiplex PCR; TCRdb's table is partial and in-frame only. This table holds around 57,000 clones, about nine tenths found once. Trimming removed 5 bases from V and 5 bases from J; junction bases left unmatched: 10. The length of the CDR3 is 15 residues. Looked up from germline, CDR1 is MNHNY and CDR2 is SVGAGI (reference sequence). Sample time point: cycle 4 day 1 (C4D1), after about 6 weeks of nivolumab. Exposure to brentuximab vedotin varied, and each patient had relapsed following autologous stem cell transplantation. This receptor was identified in a human donor with classical Hodgkin lymphoma. This specimen was peripheral blood mononuclear cells (PBMCs), taken before the fourth cycle of nivolumab. The chain links TRBV6-6 to TRBJ1-1; 8 nucleotides match TRBD1. CDR3 bases: TGTGCCAGCAGTCCGGACAGGGCGGATTCGACTGAAGCTTTCTTT. Translated: CASSPDRADSTEAFF.